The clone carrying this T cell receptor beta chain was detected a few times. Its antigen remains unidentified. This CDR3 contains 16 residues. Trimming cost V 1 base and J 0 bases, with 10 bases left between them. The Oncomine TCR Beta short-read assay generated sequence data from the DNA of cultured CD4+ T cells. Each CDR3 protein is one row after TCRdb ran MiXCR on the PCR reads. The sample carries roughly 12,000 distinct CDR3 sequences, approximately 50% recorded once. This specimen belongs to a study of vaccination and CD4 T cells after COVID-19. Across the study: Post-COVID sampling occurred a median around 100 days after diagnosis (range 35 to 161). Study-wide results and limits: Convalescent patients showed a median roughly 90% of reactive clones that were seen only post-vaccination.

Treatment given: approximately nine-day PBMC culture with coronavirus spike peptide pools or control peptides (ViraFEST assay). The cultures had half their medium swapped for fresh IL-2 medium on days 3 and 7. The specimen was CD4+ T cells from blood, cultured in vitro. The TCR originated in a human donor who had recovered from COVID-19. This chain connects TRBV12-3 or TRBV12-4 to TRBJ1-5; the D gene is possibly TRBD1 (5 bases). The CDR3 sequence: CASSLVAGYSNQPQHF. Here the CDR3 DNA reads TGTGCCAGCAGTTTAGTAGCAGGGTATAGCAATCAGCCCCAGCATTTT.